This TCR beta chain was observed in a study of OX40 agonist ivuxolimab in advanced cancers. This clone was detected only once. Using immunoSEQ multiplex PCR, the repertoire was profiled, and TCRdb retains in-frame clones only, with some absent. The profile covers around 50,000 clones, with roughly nine tenths appearing a single time and roughly an eighth taken by the ten largest. V lost 5 bases, J lost 2 bases, and 6 bases lay in between. Looked up from germline, CDR1 is DFQATT and CDR2 is SNEGSKA (reference sequence). The CDR3 consists of 11 residues. V and J are TRBV20-1 and TRBJ1-1, with no clear D. Sequencing used CD4+ or CD8+ T cells sorted from blood, obtained in a trial of the OX40 agonist ivuxolimab. This clonotype was obtained from an adult with an advanced solid tumor such as melanoma, head and neck, liver or kidney cancer. CDR3 region: CSAVLNTEAFF. The DNA of the CDR3 is TGCAGTGCTGTATTAAACACTGAAGCTTTCTTT.